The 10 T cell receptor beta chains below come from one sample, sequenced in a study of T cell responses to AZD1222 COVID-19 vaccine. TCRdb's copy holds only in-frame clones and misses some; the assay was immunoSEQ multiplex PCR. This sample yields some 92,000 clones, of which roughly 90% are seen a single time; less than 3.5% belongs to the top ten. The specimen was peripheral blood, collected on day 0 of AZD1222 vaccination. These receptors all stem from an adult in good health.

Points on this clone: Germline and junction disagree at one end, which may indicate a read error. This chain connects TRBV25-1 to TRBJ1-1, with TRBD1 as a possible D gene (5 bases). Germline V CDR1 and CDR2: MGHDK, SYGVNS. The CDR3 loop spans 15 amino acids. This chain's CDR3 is CASTEFWDGNTEAFF. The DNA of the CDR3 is TGTGCCAGCACTGAATTTTGGGACGGGAACACTGAAGCTTTCTTT.

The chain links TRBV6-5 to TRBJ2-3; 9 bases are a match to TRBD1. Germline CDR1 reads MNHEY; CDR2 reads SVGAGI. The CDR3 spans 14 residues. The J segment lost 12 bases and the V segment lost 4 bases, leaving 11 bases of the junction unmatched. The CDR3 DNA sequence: TGTGCCAGCAGTTCTACAGGGGGCCCCACTCCACAGTATTTT. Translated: CASSSTGGPTPQYF.

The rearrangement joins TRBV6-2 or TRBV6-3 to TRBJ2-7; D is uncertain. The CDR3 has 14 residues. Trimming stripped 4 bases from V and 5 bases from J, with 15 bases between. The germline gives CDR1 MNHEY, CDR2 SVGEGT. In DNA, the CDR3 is TGTGCCAGCAGTTCGCCCTTACAATGGGACGAGCAGTACTTC. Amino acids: CASSSPLQWDEQYF.

Here the CDR3 reads CASSLGDRTSYEQYF. In DNA form, the CDR3 reads TGTGCCAGCAGTTTAGGGGACAGGACCTCCTACGAGCAGTACTTC. The chain combines TRBV28 with TRBJ2-7, with TRBD1 matching over 8 bases. The CDR3 spans 15 residues. Germline V gene data show CDR1 as MDHEN and CDR2 as SYDVKM. V shed 2 bases and J 0 bases; nucleotides not matched to a gene: 3.

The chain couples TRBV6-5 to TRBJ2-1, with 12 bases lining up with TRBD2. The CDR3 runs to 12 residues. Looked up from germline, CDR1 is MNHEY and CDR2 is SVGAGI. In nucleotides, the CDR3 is TGTATTTCCCGGACTAGCGGGGATGAGCAGTTCTTC. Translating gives CISRTSGDEQFF.

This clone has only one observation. CDR3: CSVVGTGELFF. The CDR3 bases are TGCAGCGTTGTTGGAACCGGGGAGCTGTTTTTT. V and J are TRBV29-1 and TRBJ2-2; no clear D gene. The CDR3 runs to 11 residues. The germline V and J ends were trimmed by 4 bases and 5 bases, with 5 bases remaining between them. Per the germline V gene, CDR1 is SQVTM and CDR2 is ANQGSEA.

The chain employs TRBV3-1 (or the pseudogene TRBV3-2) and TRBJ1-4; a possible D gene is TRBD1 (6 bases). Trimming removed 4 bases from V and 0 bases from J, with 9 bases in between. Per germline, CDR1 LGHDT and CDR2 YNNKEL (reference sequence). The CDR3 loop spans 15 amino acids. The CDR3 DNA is TGTGCCAGCAGCCTTGGACAGTCAACTAATGAAAAACTGTTTTTT. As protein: CASSLGQSTNEKLFF.

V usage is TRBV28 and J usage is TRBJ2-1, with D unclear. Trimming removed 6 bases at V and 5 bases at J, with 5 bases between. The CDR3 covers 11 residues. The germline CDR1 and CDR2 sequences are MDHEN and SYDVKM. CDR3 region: CASSQNNEQFF. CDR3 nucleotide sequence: TGTGCCAGCAGCCAGAACAATGAGCAGTTCTTC.

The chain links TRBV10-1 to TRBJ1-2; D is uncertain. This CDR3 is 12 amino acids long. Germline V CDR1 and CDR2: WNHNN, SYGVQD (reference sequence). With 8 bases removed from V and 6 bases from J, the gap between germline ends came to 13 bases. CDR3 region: CASLEPDHGYTF. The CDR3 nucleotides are TGCGCCAGCCTCGAACCGGACCATGGCTACACCTTC.

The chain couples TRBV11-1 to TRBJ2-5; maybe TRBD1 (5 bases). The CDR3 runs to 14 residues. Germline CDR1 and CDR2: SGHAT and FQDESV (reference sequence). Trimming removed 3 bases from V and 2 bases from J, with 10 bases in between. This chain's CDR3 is CASSLGRQQETQYF. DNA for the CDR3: TGTGCCAGCAGCTTGGGGCGACAGCAAGAGACCCAGTACTTC.